These T cell receptor beta chains were read from a single sample in a study of shared clonotypes between healthy human individuals. Here immunoSEQ multiplex PCR was the method, and the copy in TCRdb shows in-frame clones only, minus some. Of hundreds of thousands of clones listed, under 80% were seen once; the top ten hold under 2%. The specimen sequenced was memory CD4+ T cells sorted from blood. Receptors were obtained from a woman in her twenties or thirties in good health. Both conserved end residues are part of each CDR3.

V	J	CDR3
TRBV19	TRBJ2-6	CASTLQGPGANVLTF
TRBV28	TRBJ1-1	CASITADRGIGEAFF
TRBV4-1	TRBJ2-2	CASSQGAARKAGELFF
TRBV4-2	TRBJ2-7	CASSQDLGMDEQYF
TRBV2	TRBJ1-5	CASGKDRPGSNQPQHF
TRBV7-9	TRBJ1-2	CASSFKTGNYGYTF
TRBV29-1	TRBJ2-1	CSVGIRDTYNEQFF
TRBV11-2	TRBJ2-1	CASSFAGTIYNEQFF
TRBV6-5	TRBJ1-5	CASSYTGHQPQHF
TRBV11-2	TRBJ2-7	CASSFLAGQVEQYF
TRBV14	TRBJ2-1	CASSPGLAQSEQFF
TRBV14	TRBJ1-1	CASSPARLNTEAFF
TRBV5-1	TRBJ2-3	CASSPGGLAGGKRRTDTQYF
TRBV6-6	TRBJ1-1	CASNQGGNTEAFF
TRBV20-1	TRBJ2-3	CSAGFTDTQYF
TRBV7-8	TRBJ2-7	CASSLVKAGGLGEQYF
TRBV5-1	TRBJ1-1	CASSLESMNTEAFF
TRBV4-2	TRBJ1-4	CASSLLATNEKLFF
TRBV19	TRBJ1-5	CASSNSPKTGLGQPQHF
TRBV11-2	TRBJ2-7	CASSPGSQVRSEQYF
TRBV7-9	TRBJ2-7	CASSLAGSYEQYF
TRBV5-6	TRBJ2-2	CASSYISGGNTGELFF
TRBV27	TRBJ1-1	CASREGPSWVNTEAFF
TRBV30	TRBJ1-2	CAWSLWDSGYTF
TRBV29-1	TRBJ2-3	CSAVGVTSTDTQYF
TRBV4-1	TRBJ2-1	CASSQDRVQGFNEQFF
TRBV11-2	TRBJ2-7	CASSQREDGYEQYF
TRBV5-1	TRBJ2-1	CASKAREGGNEQFF
TRBV7-8	TRBJ1-1	CASSIPTGPTREAFF
TRBV10-3	TRBJ2-1	CAISESVLGNEQFF